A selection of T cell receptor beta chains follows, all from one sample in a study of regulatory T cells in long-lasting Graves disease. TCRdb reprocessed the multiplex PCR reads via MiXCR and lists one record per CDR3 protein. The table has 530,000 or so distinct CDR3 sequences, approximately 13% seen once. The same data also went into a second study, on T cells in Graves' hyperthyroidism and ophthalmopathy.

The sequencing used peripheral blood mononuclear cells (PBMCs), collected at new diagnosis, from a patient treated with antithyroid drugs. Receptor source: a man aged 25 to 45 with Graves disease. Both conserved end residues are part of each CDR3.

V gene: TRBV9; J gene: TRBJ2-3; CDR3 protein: CASSALTPSTDTQYF
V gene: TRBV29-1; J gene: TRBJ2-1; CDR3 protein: CSVEGSDSSYNEQFF
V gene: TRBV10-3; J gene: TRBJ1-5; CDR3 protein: CAISEGDRGNQPQHF
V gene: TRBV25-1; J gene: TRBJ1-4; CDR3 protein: CASSVRGREKLFF
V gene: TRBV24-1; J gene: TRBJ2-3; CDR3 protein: CATSDLASAGGGDTQYF
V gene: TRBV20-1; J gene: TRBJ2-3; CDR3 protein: CSATPLERHTRTDTQYF
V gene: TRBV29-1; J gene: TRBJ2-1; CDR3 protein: CSVPRDTGPNEQFF
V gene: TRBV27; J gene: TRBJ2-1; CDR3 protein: CASSLIPSLGSSPYF
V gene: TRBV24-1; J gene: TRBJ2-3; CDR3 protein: CATSGGLGTATDTQYF
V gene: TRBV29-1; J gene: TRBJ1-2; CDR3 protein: CSVDMGRKANYGYTF
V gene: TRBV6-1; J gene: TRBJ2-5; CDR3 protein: CASSLGGGNTQYF
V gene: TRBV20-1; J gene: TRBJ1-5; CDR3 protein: CSVATGEANQPQHF
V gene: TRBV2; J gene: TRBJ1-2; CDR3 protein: CATRGQSLGGYTF
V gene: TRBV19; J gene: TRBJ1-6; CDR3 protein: CASSSAGGRKNSPLHF
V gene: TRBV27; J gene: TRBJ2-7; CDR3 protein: CASSRGVFAESSYEQYF
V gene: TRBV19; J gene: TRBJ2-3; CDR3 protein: CASMGTSGRWSTDTQYF
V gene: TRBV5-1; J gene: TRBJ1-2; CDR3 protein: CASSSTGENYGYTF
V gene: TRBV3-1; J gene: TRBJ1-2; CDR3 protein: CASSPGTGGYGYTF
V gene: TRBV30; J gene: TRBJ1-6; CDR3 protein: CARRRGNNSPLHF
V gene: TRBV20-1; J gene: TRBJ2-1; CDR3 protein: CSARRLAGSYNEQFF
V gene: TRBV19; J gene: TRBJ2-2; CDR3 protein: CASSIGGLAGNTGELFF
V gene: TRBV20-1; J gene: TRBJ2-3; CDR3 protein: CSALGEREVITDTQYF
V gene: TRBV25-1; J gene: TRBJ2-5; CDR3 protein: CASSEFTEQGGETQYF
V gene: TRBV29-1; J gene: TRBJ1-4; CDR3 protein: CSVTSTGTGIEKLFF
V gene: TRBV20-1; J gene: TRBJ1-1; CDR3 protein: CSADYLNTEAFF
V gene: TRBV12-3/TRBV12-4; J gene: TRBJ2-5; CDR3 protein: CASSLSGFGETQYF
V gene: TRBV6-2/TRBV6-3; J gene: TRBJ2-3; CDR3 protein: CASSYRGSDTQYF
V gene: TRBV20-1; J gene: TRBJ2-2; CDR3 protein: CSARGEREINTGELFF
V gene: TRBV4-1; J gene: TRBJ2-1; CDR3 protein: CASSQGSRLAGGGNEQFF
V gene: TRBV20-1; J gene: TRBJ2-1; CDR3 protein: CSAGLTFSYNEQFF
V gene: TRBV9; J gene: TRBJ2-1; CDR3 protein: CASSSSAGNEQFF
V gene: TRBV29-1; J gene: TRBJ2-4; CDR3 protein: CSVGILDIQYF
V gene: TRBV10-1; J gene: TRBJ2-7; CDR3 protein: CASSENRRGEQYF
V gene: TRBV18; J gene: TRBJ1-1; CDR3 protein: CASSPRQGGYTEAFF
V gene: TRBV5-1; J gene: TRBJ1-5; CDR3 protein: CASSPVGSPNQPQHF
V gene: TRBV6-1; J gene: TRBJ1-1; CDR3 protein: CASSEVQNTEAFF
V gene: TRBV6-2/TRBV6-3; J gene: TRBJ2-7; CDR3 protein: CASSFMGMTGGSEQYF
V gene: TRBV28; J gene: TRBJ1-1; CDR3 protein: CASGTGGTEAFF
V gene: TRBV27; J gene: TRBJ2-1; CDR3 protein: CASSSETGNSEQFF
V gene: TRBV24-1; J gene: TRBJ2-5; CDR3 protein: CATSGAQPGAQYF
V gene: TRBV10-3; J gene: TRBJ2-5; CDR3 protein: CAISEPTSGRASETQYF
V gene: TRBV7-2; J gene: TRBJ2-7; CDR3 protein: CASSQRTSGRSEQYF
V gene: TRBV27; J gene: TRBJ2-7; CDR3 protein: CASSRSGFPYEQYF
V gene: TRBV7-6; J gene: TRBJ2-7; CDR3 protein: CASSPGTSGSRAEQYF
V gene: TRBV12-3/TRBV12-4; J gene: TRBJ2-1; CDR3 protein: CASSTYFQYRAPLRRKTREQFF
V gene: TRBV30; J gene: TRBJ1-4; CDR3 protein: CAWSRTGRGEKLFF